This record looks at one T cell receptor beta chain sequence and its context. Its antigen remains unknown. Germline loops: CDR1 MNHEY, CDR2 SVGEGT. The V gene lost 0 bases and the J gene lost 4 bases, with 12 bases spanning the gap. This CDR3 is 15 amino acids long. Beta-chain TCR CDR3 regions were amplified from RNA transcripts. The authors performed first-round RT-PCR with HTBI primers and then a second-round multiplex PCR. Each CDR3 protein gets one entry after TCRdb re-called the multiplex PCR reads with MiXCR. Of some 380,000 distinct CDR3 sequences detected, less than 20% appear once; the ten largest clones hold about 7%. The PBMCs were taken from around 10 ml of fresh peripheral blood. This sample is part of a study of Graves' ophthalmopathy and Graves' hyperthyroidism. Study-level findings and limits: Most expanded clonotypes in thyroid above 0.001 frequency also showed up in blood.

The rearrangement links TRBV6-2 or TRBV6-3 to TRBJ2-5; TRBD2 is a possible D gene (6 bases). The TCR originated in a woman aged 18-29 years with stable Graves' hyperthyroidism. Sequencing used peripheral blood. CDR3 DNA: TGTGCCAGCAGTTACTCGACTAGACGGAGAGAGACCCAGTACTTC. This gives the protein CASSYSTRRRETQYF.